This T cell receptor beta chain was sequenced for a study of technical replicates of blood from a handful of donors. TCRdb's copy holds only in-frame clones and misses some; the assay was immunoSEQ multiplex PCR. The sample has roughly 90,000 clones, 90% to 96% seen once; the top ten hold more than 0.35%. The germline V and J ends were trimmed by 3 bases and 1 base, with 7 bases remaining between them. The CDR3 extends over 14 amino acids. In germline, CDR1 is MDHEN, CDR2 SYDVKM. The receptor comes from a human donor in good health. Sequenced material: T cells isolated from PBMCs. V usage is TRBV28 and J usage is TRBJ1-5, with D perhaps TRBD1 (6 bases). The CDR3 reads CASSFQGSNQPQHF. The CDR3 nucleotides read TGTGCCAGCAGTTTTCAGGGGAGCAATCAGCCCCAGCATTTT.